Listed below are T cell receptor beta chains from one sample, sequenced in a study of a mutant IDH1 vaccine in newly diagnosed glioma. Data came from immunoSEQ multiplex PCR; TCRdb stores just in-frame clones and leaves some out. Here the sample spans roughly 30,000 clones, approximately 80% being singletons. Which antigens these TCRs recognize remains unknown. The sample consisted of PBMCs, taken from a glioma patient whose treatment included an IDH1 peptide vaccine. These receptors were taken from a woman in her thirties or forties with glioma. CDR3s include the opening cysteine and the closing phenylalanine or tryptophan. A D gene is named only where the DNA matches it firmly. Only some rows state a clone size, as once, few, many or a class for expanded clones.

>TRBJ1-1|few|TRBV5-6|TRBD1
TGTGCCAGCAGCGCCACCGGGACAGGGGTGGCTGAAGCTTTCTTT
CASSATGTGVAEAFF
>TRBJ1-2|NA|TRBV2|NA
TGTGCCAGCCGGAACAGATTTTTCGATGGCTACACCTTC
CASRNRFFDGYTF
>TRBJ1-2|NA|TRBV5-1|TRBD1
TGCGCCAGCAGCGCGAAAGGGACAGTCTTCGATCCTAACTATGGCTACACCTTC
CASSAKGTVFDPNYGYTF
>TRBJ2-7|NA|TRBV30|TRBD1
TGTGCCTGGAGGCCCCTCGGACAGGACGAGCAGTACTTC
CAWRPLGQDEQYF
>TRBJ2-7|NA|TRBV5-1|NA
TGCGCCACCCAGCGGGACACGGCCTCCTACGAGCAGTACTTC
CATQRDTASYEQYF
>TRBJ1-2|once|TRBV7-6|NA
TGTGCCAGCAGCCCAAGGGAGTTAGGAGGCTACACCTTC
CASSPRELGGYTF
>TRBJ2-7|NA|TRBV5-1|TRBD1
TGCGCCAGCAGCACGGGACAGCCGGACCACGAGCAGTACTTC
CASSTGQPDHEQYF
>TRBJ1-2|NA|TRBV15|NA
TGTGCCACCAGCAGAGACGACAGTGGCTATGGCTACACCTTC
CATSRDDSGYGYTF
>TRBJ1-6|NA|TRBV7-9|NA
TGTGCCAGCAGCCCGCCGGGACAAGGTAGTAATTCACCCCTCCACTTT
CASSPPGQGSNSPLHF
>TRBJ2-7|NA|TRBV6-5|TRBD2
TGTGCCAGCAGAGGGACTAGATCCCCTTACGAGCAGTACTTC
CASRGTRSPYEQYF
>TRBJ2-7|NA|TRBV6-5|NA
TGTGCCAGCACACGGGTGAAGGGTGAAAAGCAGTACTTC
CASTRVKGEKQYF
>TRBJ1-6|NA|TRBV10-1|NA
TGCGCCACGAGGGGGTCCTATAATTCACCCCTCCACTTT
CATRGSYNSPLHF
>TRBJ1-1|NA|TRBV6-1|NA
TGTGCCAGCATACCAGGTAGTATGAACACTGAAGCTTTCTTT
CASIPGSMNTEAFF
>TRBJ2-7|NA|TRBV19|TRBD1
TGTGCCAGTAAGGGGACAGGCCCCAACGAGCAGTACTTC
CASKGTGPNEQYF
>TRBJ1-1|once|TRBV18|NA
TGTGCCAGCTCACCAGGTCGGGGCGGCATGAACACTGAAGCTTTCTTT
CASSPGRGGMNTEAFF
>TRBJ2-1|NA|TRBV7-2|NA
TGTGCCAGCAGCTTACGAGACAATGAGCAGTTCTTC
CASSLRDNEQFF
>TRBJ2-2|NA|TRBV2|NA
TGTGCCAGCCAAGGGTGGGGAACCGGGGAGCTGTTTTTT
CASQGWGTGELFF
>TRBJ1-2|NA|TRBV5-1|NA
TGCGCCAGCAGCTTGGGGGCCTTGGGCGGCTACACCTTC
CASSLGALGGYTF
>TRBJ2-4|NA|TRBV7-8|TRBD1
TGTGCCAGCAGCTCGACAGGGGCAGGAGTCATTCAGTACTTC
CASSSTGAGVIQYF
>TRBJ1-5|few|TRBV5-8|TRBD1
TGTGCCAGCAGAAGACAGGGACCCACTTATCATCAGCCCCAGCATTTT
CASRRQGPTYHQPQHF
>TRBJ2-3|NA|TRBV9|TRBD2
TGTGCCAGCAGCGTTGGGGGGGGTAGCACAGATACGCAGTATTTT
CASSVGGGSTDTQYF
>TRBJ1-2|NA|TRBV5-5|NA
TGTGCCAGCAGCTTGTGGGGGCAGGTTCATGGCTACACCTTC
CASSLWGQVHGYTF
>TRBJ1-1|NA|TRBV7-9|NA
TGTGCCAGCAGCTTAGTCCAGGGGAACACTGAAGCTTTCTTT
CASSLVQGNTEAFF
>TRBJ1-1|NA|TRBV9|NA
TGTGCCAGCAGCGCGGGGTTGGGCACTGAAGCTTTCTTT
CASSAGLGTEAFF
>TRBJ1-1|NA|TRBV6-6|NA
TGTGCCAGCAGTGGATATATCGATAACACTGAAGCTTTCTTT
CASSGYIDNTEAFF
>TRBJ1-4|NA|TRBV9|NA
TGTGCCAGCAGCTCCCGACCCCTGGGGGATGAAAAACTGTTTTTT
CASSSRPLGDEKLFF
>TRBJ2-2|NA|TRBV4-1|TRBD2
TGCGCCAGCGCCTCGGGACTAGCGGGATCGAACACCGGGGAGCTGTTTTTT
CASASGLAGSNTGELFF
>TRBJ1-6|NA|TRBV7-2|NA
TGTGCCAGCAGCTACGACAGCTATAATTCACCCCTCCACTTT
CASSYDSYNSPLHF
>TRBJ2-5|once|TRBV2|NA
TGTGCCAGCAGTGAGCGGGAGACCCAGTACTTC
CASSERETQYF
>TRBJ1-5|NA|TRBV6-4|NA
TGTGCCAGCAGTGTCGCTATGGGGGCTCAGCCCCAGCATTTT
CASSVAMGAQPQHF
>TRBJ2-1|NA|TRBV29-1|NA
TGCAGCACTGCGTGGGCCTACAATGAGCAGTTCTTC
CSTAWAYNEQFF
>TRBJ1-2|NA|TRBV9|NA
TGTGCCAGCAGCCCGATGCGACTAGGGAGTGGCTACACCTTC
CASSPMRLGSGYTF